The rows below give T cell receptor beta chains drawn from one sample of a study of Tregs in tolerant kidney transplant recipients. Clones were read by immunoSEQ multiplex PCR, and TCRdb kept only the in-frame ones, dropping some. The repertoire holds some 68,000 clones, with around 84% as singletons. Sequencing was carried out using CD4+ T cells from blood. These receptors originate from a human donor in good health. Each CDR3 is given with its conserved first and last residue. The order of the fields is D gene, J gene, V gene, CDR3 protein, CDR3 DNA. D genes are given only for firm matches.

>.|TRBJ1-2|TRBV20-1
CSAEELTGYTF
TGCAGTGCTGAAGAGTTAACTGGCTACACCTTC
>.|TRBJ1-1|TRBV9
CASSLWLNTEAFF
TGTGCCAGCAGCCTATGGTTGAACACTGAAGCTTTCTTT
>TRBD2|TRBJ2-5|TRBV29-1
CSVNVGGRGETQYF
TGCAGCGTAAACGTTGGGGGGAGGGGAGAGACCCAGTACTTC
>TRBD2|TRBJ2-3|TRBV6-6
CASSYSIAGLTDTQYF
TGTGCCAGCAGTTACTCGATAGCGGGTCTCACAGATACGCAGTATTTT
>.|TRBJ1-1|TRBV5-4
CASSGDGNTEAFF
TGTGCCAGCAGTGGGGACGGGAACACTGAAGCTTTCTTT
>.|TRBJ2-7|TRBV18
CASSRDGHYEQYF
TGTGCCAGCTCACGGGACGGACACTACGAGCAGTACTTC
>.|TRBJ2-7|TRBV30
CAWRQEPPYEQYF
TGTGCCTGGAGACAGGAACCTCCCTACGAGCAGTACTTC
>.|TRBJ1-6|TRBV2
CASRPREGGSPLHF
TGTGCCAGCAGGCCCCGGGAGGGGGGCTCACCCCTCCACTTT
>.|TRBJ1-3|TRBV7-2
CASSLSTHGNTIYF
TGTGCCAGCAGCTTGTCGACCCACGGAAACACCATATATTTT
>.|TRBJ2-3|TRBV28
CASSFAGIDTQYF
TGTGCCAGCAGTTTCGCGGGGATCGATACGCAGTATTTT
>.|TRBJ1-5|TRBV6-6
CASSNRGSSNQPQHF
TGTGCCAGCAGCAATAGGGGCAGTAGCAATCAGCCCCAGCATTTT
>.|TRBJ2-1|TRBV5-4
CASSLVRGKGLYNEQFF
TGTGCCAGCAGCTTGGTTAGGGGAAAGGGATTATACAATGAGCAGTTCTTC
>TRBD1|TRBJ2-7|TRBV19
CASSSRDRDTYEQYF
TGTGCCAGTAGTTCCCGGGACAGGGACACGTACGAGCAGTACTTC
>.|TRBJ1-4|TRBV2
CASSRQAGEKLFF
TGTGCCAGCAGTCGACAGGCGGGGGAAAAACTGTTTTTT
>.|TRBJ2-3|TRBV9
CASKGSTDTQYF
TGTGCCAGCAAGGGGAGCACAGATACGCAGTATTTT
>.|TRBJ1-1|TRBV19
CASSMWGNTEAFF
TGTGCCAGTAGTATGTGGGGGAACACTGAAGCTTTCTTT
>.|TRBJ1-4|TRBV5-1
CASSWGIGEKLFF
TGCGCCAGCAGCTGGGGAATAGGGGAAAAACTGTTTTTT
>.|TRBJ2-7|TRBV5-1
CASSLVGVQQYF
TGCGCCAGCAGCTTGGTGGGGGTGCAGCAGTACTTC
>.|TRBJ2-2|TRBV5-1
CASSLAGRQGLFAGELFF
TGCGCCAGCAGCTTGGCGGGGCGACAGGGACTATTCGCCGGGGAGCTGTTTTTT
>TRBD2|TRBJ2-2|TRBV4-1
CASSHRLAGAGELFF
TGCGCCAGCAGCCACCGACTAGCGGGGGCCGGGGAGCTGTTTTTT
>.|TRBJ1-1|TRBV5-1
CASSLVPGSLGTEAFF
TGCGCCAGCAGCTTGGTACCCGGGAGCCTGGGCACTGAAGCTTTCTTT
>.|TRBJ2-1|TRBV4-3
CASSQVYNEQFF
TGCGCCAGCAGCCAAGTCTACAATGAGCAGTTCTTC
>TRBD1|TRBJ2-7|TRBV25-1
CASSELGTGIYEQYF
TGTGCCAGCAGTGAATTGGGGACAGGGATCTACGAGCAGTACTTC
>TRBD2|TRBJ2-3|TRBV5-1
CASSYTPAGEGTDTQYF
TGCGCCAGCAGCTATACCCCTGCGGGAGAAGGCACAGATACGCAGTATTTT
>.|TRBJ1-2|TRBV5-6
CASSTGIYGYTF
TGTGCCAGCAGCACAGGGATCTATGGCTACACCTTC
>.|TRBJ2-1|TRBV10-2
CASRTFNEQFF
TGCGCCAGCCGGACTTTCAATGAGCAGTTCTTC
>.|TRBJ2-1|TRBV29-1
CSVDLSRQAQFF
TGCAGCGTTGACCTGTCCCGCCAGGCGCAGTTCTTC